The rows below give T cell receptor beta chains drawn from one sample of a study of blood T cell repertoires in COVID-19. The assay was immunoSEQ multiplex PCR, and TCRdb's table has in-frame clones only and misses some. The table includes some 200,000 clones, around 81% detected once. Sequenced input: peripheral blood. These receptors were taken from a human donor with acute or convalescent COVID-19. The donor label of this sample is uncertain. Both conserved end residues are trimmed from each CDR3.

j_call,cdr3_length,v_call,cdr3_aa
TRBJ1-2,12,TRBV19,ASSPRTASGGYT
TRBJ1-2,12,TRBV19,ASSIGLGVDGYT
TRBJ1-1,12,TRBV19,ASSIEAPPTEAF
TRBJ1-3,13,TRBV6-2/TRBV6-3,ASSERANSGNTIY
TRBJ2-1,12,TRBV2,ASSVVSSYNEQF
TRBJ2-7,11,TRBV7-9,ASSLGADYEQY
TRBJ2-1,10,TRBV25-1,ASSVAGNEQF
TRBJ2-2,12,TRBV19,ASRRKGDTGELF
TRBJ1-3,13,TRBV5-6,ASSHRGTAGNTIY
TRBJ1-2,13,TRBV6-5,ASSITGIGNYGYT
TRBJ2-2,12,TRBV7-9,ASSSQEGTGELF
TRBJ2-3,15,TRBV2,ASSEGVAGGLVDTQY
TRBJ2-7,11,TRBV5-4,ASSLEWGGEQY
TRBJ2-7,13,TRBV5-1,ASSLFGTGGDEQY
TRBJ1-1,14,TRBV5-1,ASSLSTGLMNTEAF
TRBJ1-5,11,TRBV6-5,ASSYSTGQPQH
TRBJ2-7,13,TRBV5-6,ASSLRPGGTYEQY
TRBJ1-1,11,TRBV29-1,SVATGGQTEAF
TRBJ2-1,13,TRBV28,ASSPDRARHNEQF
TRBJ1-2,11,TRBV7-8,ASSRAGAYGYT
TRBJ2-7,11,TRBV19,ASSIGQVYEQY
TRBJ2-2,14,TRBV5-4,ASSGRREAGRGELF
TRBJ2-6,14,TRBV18,ASSPDRTFGANVLT
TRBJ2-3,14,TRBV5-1,ASSLGQENPTDTQY
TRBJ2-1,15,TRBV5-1,ASSFLASGGAANEQF
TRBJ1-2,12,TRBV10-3,AISFDSPNYGYT
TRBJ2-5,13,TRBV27,ASSQGLAGATPQY
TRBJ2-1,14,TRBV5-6,ASSPFGAGAFNEQF
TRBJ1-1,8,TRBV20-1,SARAPPAF
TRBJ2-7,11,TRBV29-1,SVEGLAGYEQY
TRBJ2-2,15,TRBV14,ASSLLQGAGNTGELF
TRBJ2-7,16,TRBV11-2,ASSLVGGLRPIPYEQY
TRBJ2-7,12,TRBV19,ASSIVGTGGEQY
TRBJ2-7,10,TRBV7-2,ASAGGGYEQY
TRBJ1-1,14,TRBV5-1,ASSRSVPGMNTEAF
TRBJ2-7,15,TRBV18,ASSPLSDRRGSYEQY
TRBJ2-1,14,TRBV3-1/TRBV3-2,ASSLKTSGRGNEQF
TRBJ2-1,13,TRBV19,ASTHQAGSYNEQF
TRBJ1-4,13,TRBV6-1,ASRSLRTGFKKLF
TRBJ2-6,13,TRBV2,ASSEEGRGANVLT
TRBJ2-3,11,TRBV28,ASSSGIADTQY
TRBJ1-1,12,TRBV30,AWSKGQGSPEAF
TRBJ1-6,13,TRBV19,ASSLRDRDNSPLH